A single T cell receptor beta chain is shown here with its context. Its matching antigen is unknown. The data were taken from a study of Tregs in tolerant kidney transplant recipients. Overall study results and limits: No direct test of biological reproducibility was done here.

The CDR3 is 16 amino acids. CDR1 and CDR2 (germline): MNHEY, SVGAGI. The V and J ends lost 2 bases and 8 bases respectively, with 21 bases between them. Thawed PBMCs were FACS-sorted into unstimulated CD4+CD25+CD127- regulatory T cells, CD4+CD25- non-regulatory cells, CD4 and CD8 cells. TCRdb keeps only in-frame clones here, not all; method: immunoSEQ multiplex PCR. The data contain about 240,000 clones, around 82% of them singletons. The chain employs TRBV6-5 and TRBJ1-2, with D perhaps TRBD1 (5 bases). The clonotype originates from a human donor in good health. Material: CD4+ T cells from blood. The CDR3 protein is CASSYRGKGYGEGYTF. The CDR3 DNA reads TGTGCCAGCAGTTACAGGGGAAAGGGGTATGGGGAAGGCTACACCTTC.